This TCR beta chain stems from a study of blood T cell repertoires in COVID-19. Study-wide background: Samples of COVID-19 (acute and convalescent) were obtained from the United States, Italy and Spain. Nucleic acid was either cDNA or gDNA, and it came from T cells, B-cell-depleted T cells, or PBMCs.

Clones were sequenced by immunoSEQ multiplex PCR, and TCRdb holds only the in-frame ones, with some missing. The data hold fewer than 500,000 clones, with nearly 90% observed a single time. This study enrolled people aged 18 to 89 from about two dozen US geographic areas. Assignments of participants to cohorts depended upon their own reported clinical history. The V end lost 2 bases, the J end lost 3 bases, and 23 bases lay between the germline ends. Germline V lookup: CDR1 LGHDT, CDR2 YNNKEL (reference sequence). CDR3 size: 18 residues. The sequence derives from a woman younger than 30 with acute COVID-19. The chain couples TRBV3-1 (or the pseudogene TRBV3-2) to TRBJ2-7, with D perhaps TRBD1 (6 bases). Sequencing was performed on PBMCs or T cells enriched from blood (not recorded which). The CDR3 here is CASSQSIFGGEHYYEQYF. Written as DNA, the CDR3 is TGTGCCAGCAGCCAATCGATCTTTGGGGGCGAACATTACTACGAGCAGTACTTC.